The clone carrying this T cell receptor (beta chain) has only a few counts. The data are from a study of shared clonotypes between healthy human individuals. Naive CD8 cells, CD45RO-negative and positively selected for CCR7, excluded terminally differentiated effector memory CD45RA+ cells. Profiling relied on immunoSEQ multiplex PCR, and the TCRdb table lists in-frame clones only, not all of them. The sample contains about 2 million clones, around 96% of which appear only once. The CDR3 runs 15 residues. Trimming stripped 1 base from V and 0 bases from J, with 9 bases between. Germline values: CDR1 MGHRA, CDR2 YSYEKL.

The TCR was taken from a man younger than 35 in good health. Sequences were obtained from naive CD8+ T cells sorted from blood. The V gene is TRBV4-1, the J gene TRBJ1-1; TRBD1 might be the D (5 bases). CDR3 bases: TGCGCCAGCAGCCAAGTTCAGGGTATGAACACTGAAGCTTTCTTT. Translating it yields CASSQVQGMNTEAFF.